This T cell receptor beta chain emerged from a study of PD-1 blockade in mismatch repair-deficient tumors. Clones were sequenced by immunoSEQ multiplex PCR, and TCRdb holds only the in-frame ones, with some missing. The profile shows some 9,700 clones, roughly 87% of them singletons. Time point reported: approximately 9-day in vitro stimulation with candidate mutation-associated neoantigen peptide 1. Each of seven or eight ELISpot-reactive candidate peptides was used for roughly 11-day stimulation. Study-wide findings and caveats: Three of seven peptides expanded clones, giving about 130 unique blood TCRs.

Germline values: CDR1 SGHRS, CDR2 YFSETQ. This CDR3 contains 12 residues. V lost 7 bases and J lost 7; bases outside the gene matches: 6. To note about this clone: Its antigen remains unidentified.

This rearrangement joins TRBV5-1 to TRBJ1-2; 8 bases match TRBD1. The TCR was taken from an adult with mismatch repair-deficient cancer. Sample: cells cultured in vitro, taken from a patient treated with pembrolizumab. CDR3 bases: TGCGCCAGCCTCGGACAGGGTAGTGGCTACACCTTC. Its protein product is CASLGQGSGYTF.